The TCR beta chain described here comes from a study of T cell clonotyping in hematopoietic cell transplantation. The study's findings and limits: Pathologically expanded recipient clonotypes increased progressively from day 30 to day 180 as diversity fell.

On this clone itself: Its antigen is currently unknown.

Germline assignment: CDR1 SGDLS and CDR2 YYNGEE. This CDR3 comprises 14 residues. Germline trimming cut 4 bases from V and 3 bases from J; bases unmatched to any gene: 6. Sequencing was performed with immunoSEQ multiplex PCR; in TCRdb, only in-frame clones are kept and a portion is missing. The sample lists around 6,500 clones, roughly nine tenths occurring once. V gene TRBV9 combines with J gene TRBJ1-2; 7 nucleotides align to TRBD1. This specimen consisted of peripheral blood mononuclear cells, obtained 100 days after allogeneic stem cell transplant. The origin of this receptor is a male patient in his 40s who had an allogeneic stem cell transplant from an unrelated donor, so the T cells may come from the graft donor. Some clones in this sample may be carry-over from other donors' samples. DNA for the CDR3: TGTGCCAGCAGCCCAGAGGGACAGTACTATGGCTACACCTTC. It translates to CASSPEGQYYGYTF. The variable domain in full, with the rest retrieved from reference TRBV9 and TRBJ1-2, is DSGVTQTPKHLITATGQRVTLRCSPRSGDLSVYWYQQSLDQGLQFLIQYYNGEERAKGNILERFSAQQFPDLHSELNLSSLELGDSALYFCASSPEGQYYGYTFGSGTRLTVV.